A single sample is the source of the 16 T cell receptor beta chains below, sequenced in a study of tumor-infiltrating lymphocytes in oesophageal squamous cell carcinoma. TCRdb re-called the PCR reads with MiXCR, one entry per CDR3 protein. The table lists about 8,700 distinct CDR3 sequences, about 70% of them singletons. Sequenced: esophageal tumor tissue. These receptors originate from a female donor with esophageal squamous cell carcinoma.

This sequence joins TRBV6-5 and TRBJ2-4, with unresolved D. The DNA end lines up better with TRBJ2-1; the J call may be wrong. The V gene's germline CDR1 is MNHEY and CDR2 SVGAGI. The CDR3 totals 13 residues. CDR3 sequence: CASSYGTTDTQFF. The CDR3 nucleotides are TGTGCCAGCAGTTACGGAACCACAGATACGCAGTTCTTC.

CDR3 DNA: TGTGCCAGCAGTTACCGCGGGGGACCCACAGATACGCAGTATTTT. This encodes CASSYRGGPTDTQYF. This chain joins TRBV6-5 and TRBJ1-1; 7 bases align to TRBD2. The DNA end favors TRBJ2-3, so the J call may be wrong. CDR1 is MNHEY and CDR2 is SVGAGI in the germline V gene. This CDR3 is built from 15 residues.

Of note for this clonotype: A junction boundary mismatches the germline segment, possibly from a read error. The rearrangement links TRBV6-2 or TRBV6-3 to TRBJ2-7; D possibly corresponds to TRBD1 (6 bases). CDR3 size: 13 residues. The germline V gene encodes CDR1 MNHEY and CDR2 SVGEGT. The CDR3 region is CASSLQGNSPLHF. As DNA, the CDR3 is TGTGCCAGCAGCCTACAGGGCAATTCACCCCTCCACTTC.

The V gene is TRBV28, the J gene TRBJ2-6; D gene uncertain. V lost 11 bases, J lost 0 bases, and 8 bases lay in between. From germline, CDR1 is MDHEN and CDR2 SYDVKM. The CDR3 covers 13 residues. CDR3 coding DNA: TGTGCCTCGGTCCTCTCTGGGGCCAACGTCCTGACTTTC. Its translation: CASVLSGANVLTF. The entire variable domain, with the rest obtained from reference TRBV28 and TRBJ2-6, is as follows: DVKVTQSSRYLVKRTGEKVFLECVQDMDHENMFWYRQDPGLGLRLIYFSYDVKMKEKGDIPEGYSVSREKKERFSLILESASTNQTSMYLCASVLSGANVLTFGAGSRLTVL.

Within the sample, this clonotype is medium-sized (0.01 to 0.1%). The rearrangement links TRBV27 to TRBJ2-2, with 7 bases fitting TRBD1. The CDR3 contains 13 residues. V gave up 6 bases and J gave up 7 bases; unmatched junction bases: 5. Germline values: CDR1 MNHEY, CDR2 SMNVEV (reference sequence). The CDR3 sequence is CASRSTGYGELFF. DNA for the CDR3: TGTGCCAGCAGATCGACAGGGTACGGGGAGCTGTTTTTT.

This chain connects TRBV6-1 to TRBJ2-3; 7 bases agree with TRBD1. The J call is in doubt because the DNA end fits TRBJ2-7 better. Germline V gene sequence: CDR1 MNHNS, CDR2 SASEGT. The CDR3 is 14 amino acids. CDR3 nucleotide sequence: TGTGCCAGCAGTGACGCAGGGGGTGTCAACGAGCAGTACTTC. This codes for CASSDAGGVNEQYF.

The chain couples TRBV6-1 to TRBJ2-1, with 7 bases aligning to TRBD1. The length of the CDR3 is 17 residues. V shed 7 bases and J 1 base; nucleotides not matched to a gene: 13. The germline V gene has CDR1 MNHNS and CDR2 SASEGT. CDR3 residues: CASKPDQGQRSYNEQFF. Here the CDR3 DNA reads TGTGCCAGCAAGCCAGATCAGGGACAGCGTTCCTACAATGAGCAGTTCTTC.

The V and J genes are TRBV7-2 and TRBJ2-6, with 7 positions matching TRBD2. The J call may be faulty, since TRBJ2-7 better matches the DNA end. Germline V lookup: CDR1 SGHTA, CDR2 FQGNSA. CDR3 size: 15 residues. CDR3 DNA sequence: TGTGCCAGCAGCTTAGTAGCGGGCACCTCCTACGAGCAGTACTTC. Translating it yields CASSLVAGTSYEQYF.

In nucleotides, the CDR3 is TGTGCCAGCAGCTCCGGGACTCACAATGAGCAGTACTTC. Amino acids: CASSSGTHNEQYF. This rearrangement joins TRBV7-9 to TRBJ2-5; D is possibly TRBD2 (6 bases). Trimming left V 4 bases short and J 11 bases short, with 17 bases between. Germline V lookup: CDR1 SEHNR, CDR2 FQNEAQ (reference sequence). The CDR3 is 13 amino acids.

The chain joins TRBV6-2 or TRBV6-3 to TRBJ2-4; weak D call: TRBD2 (6 bases). The J call could be wrong; TRBJ2-7 is a better fit for the DNA end. The germline V gene has CDR1 MNHEY and CDR2 SVGEGT. CDR3 length: 14 amino acids. CDR3 amino acids: CASSKLGGDYEQYF. The DNA for the CDR3 is TGTGCCAGCAGTAAACTAGGAGGGGATTACGAGCAGTACTTC.

This CDR3 is CASSPDRVWTEAFF. The DNA of the CDR3 is TGTGCCAGCAGCCCGGACAGGGTATGGACTGAAGCTTTCTTT. The J gene is TRBJ1-1, the V gene TRBV7-6; 8 positions agree with TRBD1. The CDR3 runs to 14 residues. The V gene end was trimmed by 5 bases and the J gene end by 5 bases; junction bases not matched to a gene: 7. The V gene's germline CDR1 is SGHVS and CDR2 FNYEAQ. The variable domain in full, with the rest retrieved from reference TRBV7-6 and TRBJ1-1, is GAGVSQSPRYKVTKRGQDVALRCDPISGHVSLYWYRQALGQGPEFLTYFNYEAQQDKSGLPNDRFSAERPEGSISTLTIQRTEQRDSAMYRCASSPDRVWTEAFFGQGTRLTVV.

This clonotype was counted a few times. The chain is built from TRBV7-2 and TRBJ2-1, with TRBD2 matching 8 bases. This CDR3 has 15 residues. V trimming: 4 bases; J trimming: 3 bases; junction bases outside the gene matches: 5. Germline-derived CDR1 and CDR2 are SGHTA and FQGNSA. CDR3 in amino acids: CASSSIAGLYNEQFF. CDR3 nucleotide sequence: TGTGCCAGCAGCTCTATAGCGGGACTCTACAATGAGCAGTTCTTC.

The chain carries TRBV5-6 and TRBJ2-7; unclear D gene. The CDR3 runs to 12 residues. Germline V lookup: CDR1 SGHDT, CDR2 YYEEEE. Trimming pared 4 bases from V and 0 bases from J, leaving 5 bases between. The CDR3 spells CASSLSSYEQYF. The CDR3 DNA reads as TGTGCCAGCAGCCTGAGCTCCTACGAGCAGTACTTC.

This clonotype has more than one count but fewer than ten. The J gene is TRBJ2-1, the V gene TRBV10-3, with 14 bases identical to TRBD2. Unmatched junction bases numbered 9, after V lost 6 bases and J lost 5 bases. The V gene's germline CDR1 is ENHRY and CDR2 SYGVKD. The CDR3 runs 17 residues. The DNA of the CDR3 is TGTGCCATCAGACCGGGACTAGCGGGAGCCCTTGACAATGAGCAGTTCTTC. Translating gives CAIRPGLAGALDNEQFF.

The rearrangement joins TRBV28 to TRBJ1-2, with 9 bases fitting TRBD1. V lost 2 bases to trimming and J lost 6 bases; unmatched junction nucleotides: 7. The CDR3 is 15 amino acids. CDR1 and CDR2 from the germline V gene are MDHEN and SYDVKM. The CDR3 bases are TGTGCCAGCAGTTTAGCCTCCGGACAGGGGAATGGCTACACCTTC. Its translation is CASSLASGQGNGYTF.

The rearrangement joins TRBV28 to TRBJ1-4; 9 nucleotides match TRBD1. The CDR3 has 18 residues. Germline V gene data show CDR1 as MDHEN and CDR2 as SYDVKM. V lost 6 bases to trimming and J lost 1 base; unmatched junction nucleotides: 12. The CDR3 here is CASSPNRGLIRTNEKLFF. CDR3 DNA sequence: TGTGCCAGCAGCCCTAACAGGGGGCTGATTAGAACTAATGAAAAACTGTTTTTT.